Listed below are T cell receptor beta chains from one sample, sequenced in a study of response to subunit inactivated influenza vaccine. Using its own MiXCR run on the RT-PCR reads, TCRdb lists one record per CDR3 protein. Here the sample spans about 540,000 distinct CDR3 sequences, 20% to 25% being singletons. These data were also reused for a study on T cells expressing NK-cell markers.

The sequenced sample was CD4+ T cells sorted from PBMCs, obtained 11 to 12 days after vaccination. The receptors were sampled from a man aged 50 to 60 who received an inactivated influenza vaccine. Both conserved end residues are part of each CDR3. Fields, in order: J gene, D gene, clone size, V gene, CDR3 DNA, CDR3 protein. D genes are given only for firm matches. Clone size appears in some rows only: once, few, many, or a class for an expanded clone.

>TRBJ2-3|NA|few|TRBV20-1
TGCAGTGCTAGAGTGGGGGCAGATACGCAGTATTTT
CSARVGADTQYF
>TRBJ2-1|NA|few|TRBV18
TGTGCCAGCTCACGAACCCGGGGGAGCTCCTACAATGAGCAGTTCTTC
CASSRTRGSSYNEQFF
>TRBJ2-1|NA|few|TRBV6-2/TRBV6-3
TGTGCCAGCAGTTGGGGACCTGGCGGCAATGAGCAGTTCTTC
CASSWGPGGNEQFF
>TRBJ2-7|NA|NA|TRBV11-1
TGTGCCAGCAGCGTAGGACCGACAGGACTCTACGAGCAGTACTTC
CASSVGPTGLYEQYF
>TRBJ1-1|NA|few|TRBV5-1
TGCGCCAGCAGCTGGGGCAGCGGAATGAACACTGAAGCTTTCTTT
CASSWGSGMNTEAFF
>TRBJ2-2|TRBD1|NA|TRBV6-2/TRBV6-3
TGTGCCAGCAGTTACGGATCAGGACAGGCGCGCACCGGGGAGCTGTTTTTT
CASSYGSGQARTGELFF
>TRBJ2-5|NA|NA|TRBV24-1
TGTGCCACCAGTGACACGACAGGGAGGGAGACCCAGTACTTC
CATSDTTGRETQYF
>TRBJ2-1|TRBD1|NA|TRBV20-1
TGCAGTGCTAGCCTCCGGACAGGGGACAATGAGCAGTTCTTC
CSASLRTGDNEQFF
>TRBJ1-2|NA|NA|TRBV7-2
TGTGCCAGCAGCTTAGCAGCGATCTATGGCTACACCTTC
CASSLAAIYGYTF
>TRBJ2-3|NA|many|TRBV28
TGTGCCAGCAGTTGGGCCAACACAGATACGCAGTATTTT
CASSWANTDTQYF
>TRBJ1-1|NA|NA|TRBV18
TGTGCCAGCTCACCACCGGGCGGGTCGGCCACTGAAGCTTTCTTT
CASSPPGGSATEAFF
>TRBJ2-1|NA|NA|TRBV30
TGTGCCTGGACCGGTGGCCTGAGCTTGTACAATGAGCAGTTCTTC
CAWTGGLSLYNEQFF
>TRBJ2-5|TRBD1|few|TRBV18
TGTGCCAGCTCACCACCGGGACAGGGGGAGACCCAGTACTTC
CASSPPGQGETQYF
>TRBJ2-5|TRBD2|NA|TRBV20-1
TGCAGTCCATCGACTAGCGGAGCCACTTCGGCCCAGTACTTC
CSPSTSGATSAQYF
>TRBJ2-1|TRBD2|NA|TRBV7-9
TGTGCCAGCAGACACCTCCTAGCGGGAAGAAACAATGAGCAGTTCTTC
CASRHLLAGRNNEQFF
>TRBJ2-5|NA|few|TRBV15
TGTGCCACCAGCAGAGATCTAGCGTTACAAGAGACCCAGTACTTC
CATSRDLALQETQYF
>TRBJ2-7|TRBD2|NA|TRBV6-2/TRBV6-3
TGTGCCAGCAGTTACTCGACGGGAGGGCCTCTGTACGAGCAGTACTTC
CASSYSTGGPLYEQYF
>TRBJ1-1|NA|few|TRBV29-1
TGCAGCGTTTCGAGCTGGACCAACACTGAAGCTTTCTTT
CSVSSWTNTEAFF
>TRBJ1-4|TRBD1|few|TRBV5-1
TGCGCCAGCAGCACATCCGGGACAGGGACGGAAAAACTGTTTTTT
CASSTSGTGTEKLFF
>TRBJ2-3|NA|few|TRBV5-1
TGCGCCAGCAGCTTGGAATCCAGGGAAATTAGGACAGATACGCAGTATTTT
CASSLESREIRTDTQYF
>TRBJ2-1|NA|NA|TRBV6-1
TGTGCCAGCCAAAGAGTGTACCTTTACAATGAGCAGTTCTTC
CASQRVYLYNEQFF
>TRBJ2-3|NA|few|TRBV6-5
TGTGCCAGCAGTTACCGAGGGGGGACAGATACGCAGTATTTT
CASSYRGGTDTQYF